This entry lists 21 T cell receptor beta chains sequenced from one sample in a study of blood T cell repertoires in COVID-19. This table comes from immunoSEQ multiplex PCR, and its TCRdb copy is limited to in-frame clones, with some not included. The sample has some 80,000 clones, approximately 82% seen once; the top ten hold 20% to 25%. The sample consisted of peripheral blood. The receptors shown here come from a woman in her forties or fifties with acute or convalescent COVID-19.

The chain has TRBV2 and TRBJ1-5; a possible D gene is TRBD1 (5 bases). The CDR3 runs 15 residues. Deletions cut 6 bases from V and 3 bases from J, with 15 bases between. CDR1 is SNHLY, CDR2 FYNNEI, per germline. The CDR3 DNA reads TGTGCCAGCAGGGCGCAGGGATATGACAATCAGCCCCAGCATTTT. Its protein product is CASRAQGYDNQPQHF.

The chain couples TRBV12-3 or TRBV12-4 to TRBJ2-7; D might be TRBD2 (7 bases). The V end was cut by 4 bases, the J end by 5 bases, with 12 bases between. This CDR3 spans 13 amino acids. DNA of the CDR3: TGTGCCAGCAGTTACCAAGGGGGGGACGAGCAGTACTTC. Its protein product is CASSYQGGDEQYF.

The chain recombines TRBV27 with TRBJ1-2; 9 positions match TRBD1. The ends lost 2 bases at V and 2 bases at J; junction bases unmatched: 9. The CDR3 totals 17 residues. Germline assignment: CDR1 MNHEY and CDR2 SMNVEV (reference sequence). The CDR3 protein is CASSLTSTGGRNYGYTF. CDR3 nucleotide sequence: TGTGCCAGCAGTTTAACTAGTACAGGGGGCCGGAACTATGGCTACACCTTC.

The V call is TRBV24-1, the J call TRBJ2-3, with TRBD2 as a possible D gene (6 bases). V lost 9 bases to trimming and J lost 5 bases, with 17 bases between them. The V gene's germline CDR1 is KGHDR and CDR2 SFDVKD. CDR3 length equals 14 residues. For the CDR3, the DNA is TGTGCCACCGGGGCACGGGAGCGGGTAGATACGCAGTATTTT. It is translated as CATGARERVDTQYF.

This sequence joins TRBV2 and TRBJ2-1; the D gene is possibly TRBD2 (5 bases). Trimming stripped 7 bases from V and 7 bases from J, with 5 bases between. The CDR3 runs to 10 residues. Germline CDR1 SNHLY, CDR2 FYNNEI. The CDR3 sequence: CASTGNEQFF. CDR3 sequence (DNA): TGTGCCAGCACGGGGAATGAGCAGTTCTTC. Variable domain in full (rest from reference TRBV2 and TRBJ2-1): EPEVTQTPSHQVTQMGQEVILRCVPISNHLYFYWYRQILGQKVEFLVSFYNNEISEKSEIFDDQFSVERPDGSNFTLKIRSTKLEDSAMYFCASTGNEQFFGPGTRLTVL.

The chain uses TRBV4-3 and TRBJ2-3; 9 bases align to TRBD1. The CDR3 is 15 residues long. The germline gives CDR1 LGHNA, CDR2 YSLEER. V gave up 4 bases and J gave up 3 bases; unmatched junction bases: 5. This CDR3 reads CASSRSGQGTDTQYF. DNA of the CDR3: TGCGCCAGCAGCCGCTCCGGACAGGGGACAGATACGCAGTATTTT.

V gene TRBV5-6 combines with J gene TRBJ1-5; D is possibly TRBD1 (5 bases). The V gene lost 5 bases and the J gene lost 7 bases, with 16 bases spanning the gap. The germline V gene encodes CDR1 SGHDT and CDR2 YYEEEE. The CDR3 has 14 residues. CDR3 region: CASSWGRVQQPQHF. Written as DNA, the CDR3 is TGTGCCAGCAGTTGGGGCAGGGTCCAACAGCCCCAGCATTTT.

The rearrangement joins TRBV12-5 to TRBJ1-5, with D perhaps TRBD1 (5 bases). Per germline, CDR1 LGHNT and CDR2 FRNRAP. V was trimmed by 5 bases and J by 4 bases, leaving 21 bases between them. The CDR3 totals 17 residues. The CDR3 nucleotides read TGTGCTAGTGGTCCCCGCGGGGACTCCAGGGTGAATCAGCCCCAGCATTTT. It translates to CASGPRGDSRVNQPQHF.

This sequence joins TRBV5-4 and TRBJ1-6, with 8 bases lining up with TRBD1. Unmatched junction bases numbered 9, after V lost 1 base and J lost 9 bases. Germline assignment: CDR1 SGHNT and CDR2 YYREEE (reference sequence). This CDR3 spans 16 amino acids. DNA of the CDR3: TGTGCCAGCAGCTTGCGGGCAGGGGGCTCTGGTTCACCCCTCCACTTT. Encoded protein: CASSLRAGGSGSPLHF.

The chain carries TRBV5-1 and TRBJ1-2, with TRBD1 matching 7 bases. Unmatched junction bases numbered 9, after V lost 4 bases and J lost 6 bases. There are 14 residues in the CDR3. CDR1 is SGHRS and CDR2 is YFSETQ in the germline V gene. The CDR3 region is CASSTDRAGDGYTF. CDR3 DNA: TGCGCCAGCAGCACTGACAGGGCTGGTGATGGCTACACCTTC.

This chain joins TRBV7-2 and TRBJ1-4, with 7 bases fitting TRBD1. J lost 8 bases, V lost 0 bases, and 3 bases had no gene match. CDR1 SGHTA and CDR2 FQGNSA come from the germline V gene. The CDR3 sequence is 14 residues long. The CDR3 DNA follows: TGTGCCAGCAGCTTAGCAGGGGGCGGGGAAAAACTGTTTTTT. Its protein product is CASSLAGGGEKLFF. The full variable domain, rest sourced from reference TRBV7-2 and TRBJ1-4, is GAGVSQSPSNKVTEKGKDVELRCDPISGHTALYWYRQSLGQGLEFLIYFQGNSAPDKSGLPSDRFSAERTGGSVSTLTIQRTQQEDSAVYLCASSLAGGGEKLFFGSGTQLSVL.

The chain recombines TRBV19 with TRBJ2-2; 10 bases align to TRBD2. With V trimmed by 5 bases and J by 7 bases, 16 bases remained unmatched. The germline V gene has CDR1 LNHDA and CDR2 SQIVND (reference sequence). This CDR3 spans 18 amino acids. In DNA, the CDR3 is TGTGCCAGTAGTCCGAGTCCCTTAGCGGGAGGAACGGTCGGGGAGCTGTTTTTT. Its translation is CASSPSPLAGGTVGELFF.

This clone was observed a handful of times. The chain couples TRBV30 to TRBJ1-5; a weak D match, TRBD1 (6 bases). The CDR3 totals 16 residues. CDR1 GTSNPN and CDR2 SVGIG come from the germline V gene (reference sequence). V was trimmed by 3 bases and J by 1 base, leaving 16 bases between them. DNA of the CDR3: TGTGCCTGGAGATACGCTGGGACACCCAGCAATCAGCCCCAGCATTTT. The encoded protein is CAWRYAGTPSNQPQHF.

Only a few counts were recorded for this clone. This rearrangement joins TRBV7-9 to TRBJ1-2; D gene unclear. V was cut by 7 bases and J by 1 base, with 16 bases left in between. The CDR3 consists of 15 residues. CDR1 is SEHNR and CDR2 is FQNEAQ in the germline V gene (reference sequence). The CDR3 reads CASTPGRAFNYGYTF. For the CDR3, the DNA is TGTGCCAGCACCCCCGGGCGGGCGTTTAACTATGGCTACACCTTC.

V is TRBV12-3 or TRBV12-4 and J is TRBJ2-7, with D uncertain. V lost 5 bases and J 3 bases, leaving 8 bases between the germline ends. CDR3 length equals 12 residues. CDR3: CASSIRSYEQYF. DNA of the CDR3: TGTGCCAGCAGTATTAGGAGCTACGAGCAGTACTTC.

This clone is categorized as medium-sized. V usage is TRBV2 and J usage is TRBJ1-5; the D gene is possibly TRBD1 (5 bases). CDR1 is SNHLY, CDR2 FYNNEI, per germline. V was clipped by 2 bases and J by 4 bases, with 9 bases between them. The CDR3 spans 14 residues. As DNA, the CDR3 is TGTGCCAGCAGTGAACCAGGGACTAATCAGCCCCAGCATTTT. It specifies CASSEPGTNQPQHF.

This chain links TRBV2 with TRBJ1-5; 7 bases align to TRBD1. The CDR3 sequence is 14 residues long. The trim removed 5 bases at V and 1 base at J, leaving 2 bases unmatched. The germline V gene encodes CDR1 SNHLY and CDR2 FYNNEI. The CDR3 sequence is CASSRQGSNQPQHF. Here the CDR3 DNA reads TGTGCCAGCAGTAGACAGGGAAGCAATCAGCCCCAGCATTTT.

This chain joins TRBV19 and TRBJ2-7, with D possibly matching TRBD1 (6 bases). Per the germline V gene, CDR1 is LNHDA and CDR2 is SQIVND (reference sequence). Deletions cut 4 bases from V and 5 bases from J, with 12 bases between. CDR3 length equals 13 residues. CDR3 bases: TGTGCCAGTAGTAAGTACAGGGTCGACGAGCAGTACTTC. Its translation is CASSKYRVDEQYF.

The count of this clone is one. The chain employs TRBV9 and TRBJ2-5, with TRBD1 as a possible D gene (5 bases). Germline V gene data show CDR1 as SGDLS and CDR2 as YYNGEE. The CDR3 consists of 13 residues. V lost 3 bases and J 2 bases, leaving 8 bases between the germline ends. The CDR3 DNA is TGTGCCAGCAGCGGAACAGGACAAGAGACCCAGTACTTC. This translates into CASSGTGQETQYF.

The gene calls are TRBV10-3 and TRBJ1-2, with no clear D. CDR3 length: 13 amino acids. Germline values: CDR1 ENHRY, CDR2 SYGVKD. V shed 7 bases and J shed 2 bases, with 11 bases lying between them. Here the CDR3 reads CAITRVSNYGYTF. CDR3 DNA sequence: TGTGCCATCACCCGGGTTTCCAACTATGGCTACACCTTC.

The V and J genes are TRBV21-1 and TRBJ1-1. TRBV21-1 is classified as a pseudogene. CDR3 size: 10 residues. CDR3 nucleotides: TGTGCCAGCAGCTCTACTGAAGCTTTCTTT. Protein product: CASSSTEAFF.